The rows below give T cell receptor beta chains drawn from one sample of a study of a mutant IDH1 vaccine in newly diagnosed glioma. TCRdb's table, derived via immunoSEQ multiplex PCR, lists solely in-frame clones and lacks some. Among about 50,000 clones listed, roughly 90% were seen once. The sequences come from PBMCs, collected from a glioma patient treated with radiotherapy, temozolomide or both. The source of these receptors is a man between 35 and 55 years old with glioma. CDR3s include the opening cysteine and the closing phenylalanine or tryptophan. A D gene is named only where the DNA matches it firmly. Clone size is shown for a subset of rows, as once, few, many or a class of expanded clone.

J gene: TRBJ2-1
clone size: NA
D gene: TRBD2
V gene: TRBV6-5
CDR3 protein: CASSGPSGRFNEQFF
CDR3 DNA: TGTGCCAGCAGTGGCCCTAGCGGGAGGTTCAATGAGCAGTTCTTC

J gene: TRBJ2-1
clone size: NA
D gene: TRBD2
V gene: TRBV7-9
CDR3 protein: CASSTGTSEDNEQFF
CDR3 DNA: TGTGCCAGCAGCACCGGGACTAGCGAGGACAATGAGCAGTTCTTC

J gene: TRBJ2-4
clone size: NA
D gene: NA
V gene: TRBV2
CDR3 protein: CASEQGNIQYF
CDR3 DNA: TGTGCCAGCGAACAGGGAAACATTCAGTACTTC

J gene: TRBJ2-5
clone size: NA
D gene: NA
V gene: TRBV5-6
CDR3 protein: CASSAFQRPQETQYF
CDR3 DNA: TGTGCCAGCAGCGCATTTCAACGGCCCCAAGAGACCCAGTACTTC

J gene: TRBJ2-1
clone size: NA
D gene: NA
V gene: TRBV2
CDR3 protein: CASSAGPGNEQFF
CDR3 DNA: TGTGCCAGCAGTGCGGGTCCGGGCAATGAGCAGTTCTTC

J gene: TRBJ2-7
clone size: NA
D gene: NA
V gene: TRBV4-1
CDR3 protein: CASSQGGPGPYEQYF
CDR3 DNA: TGCGCCAGCAGCCAAGGGGGGCCAGGCCCCTACGAGCAGTACTTC

J gene: TRBJ2-2
clone size: NA
D gene: TRBD2
V gene: TRBV7-2
CDR3 protein: CASSKQAGPNTGELFF
CDR3 DNA: TGTGCCAGCAGCAAACAAGCGGGGCCGAACACCGGGGAGCTGTTTTTT

J gene: TRBJ2-1
clone size: NA
D gene: NA
V gene: TRBV11-3
CDR3 protein: CASSLGGGGYNEQFF
CDR3 DNA: TGTGCCAGCAGCTTAGGAGGAGGGGGGTACAATGAGCAGTTCTTC

J gene: TRBJ2-7
clone size: NA
D gene: NA
V gene: TRBV29-1
CDR3 protein: CSVGLRGLSYEQYF
CDR3 DNA: TGCAGCGTTGGATTGAGGGGCCTCTCCTACGAGCAGTACTTC

J gene: TRBJ1-2
clone size: NA
D gene: NA
V gene: TRBV5-4
CDR3 protein: CASSSSGQYYGYTF
CDR3 DNA: TGTGCCAGCAGCTCCAGCGGACAGTACTATGGCTACACCTTC

J gene: TRBJ1-5
clone size: NA
D gene: NA
V gene: TRBV19
CDR3 protein: CASSIVTTYGARKNQPQHF
CDR3 DNA: TGTGCCAGTAGTATAGTCACGACATATGGGGCAAGAAAGAATCAGCCCCAGCATTTT

J gene: TRBJ2-1
clone size: few
D gene: NA
V gene: TRBV18
CDR3 protein: CASSPPNGDLHEQFF
CDR3 DNA: TGTGCCAGCTCACCACCCAACGGGGACTTACATGAGCAGTTCTTC

J gene: TRBJ1-2
clone size: few
D gene: NA
V gene: TRBV29-1
CDR3 protein: CSVEDSVYGYTF
CDR3 DNA: TGCAGCGTTGAAGATAGTGTCTATGGCTACACCTTC

J gene: TRBJ2-1
clone size: NA
D gene: NA
V gene: TRBV7-9
CDR3 protein: CASSLGGNYNEQFF
CDR3 DNA: TGTGCCAGCAGCTTAGGGGGCAACTACAATGAGCAGTTCTTC

J gene: TRBJ2-1
clone size: NA
D gene: NA
V gene: TRBV27
CDR3 protein: CASSFRTYNEQFF
CDR3 DNA: TGTGCCAGCAGTTTCAGGACCTACAATGAGCAGTTCTTC

J gene: TRBJ2-5
clone size: NA
D gene: NA
V gene: TRBV5-3
CDR3 protein: CARTPCALETQYF
CDR3 DNA: TGTGCCAGAACCCCTTGCGCTTTGGAGACCCAGTACTTC

J gene: TRBJ1-1
clone size: NA
D gene: NA
V gene: TRBV21-1
CDR3 protein: CASSKLGRRTEAFF
CDR3 DNA: TGTGCCAGCAGCAAACTCGGGAGGAGAACTGAAGCTTTCTTT

J gene: TRBJ2-4
clone size: NA
D gene: NA
V gene: TRBV19
CDR3 protein: CASSKGGTTKNIQYF
CDR3 DNA: TGTGCCAGTAGTAAAGGGGGTACGACCAAAAACATTCAGTACTTC

J gene: TRBJ2-3
clone size: NA
D gene: NA
V gene: TRBV12-5
CDR3 protein: CASAWRESTDTQYF
CDR3 DNA: TGTGCTAGTGCCTGGAGGGAAAGCACAGATACGCAGTATTTT

J gene: TRBJ2-2
clone size: NA
D gene: NA
V gene: TRBV2
CDR3 protein: CARSLYSGGELFF
CDR3 DNA: TGTGCCAGGAGTCTATACTCAGGCGGGGAGCTGTTTTTT

J gene: TRBJ1-1
clone size: NA
D gene: TRBD1
V gene: TRBV7-7
CDR3 protein: CASSPGQGYTEAFF
CDR3 DNA: TGTGCTAGCAGCCCGGGACAGGGTTACACTGAAGCTTTCTTT

J gene: TRBJ1-5
clone size: NA
D gene: NA
V gene: TRBV18
CDR3 protein: CASSEGPQPQHF
CDR3 DNA: TGTGCCAGCTCGGAGGGCCCCCAGCCCCAGCATTTT

J gene: TRBJ1-1
clone size: medium-sized
D gene: NA
V gene: TRBV6-1
CDR3 protein: CASISLRYTEAFF
CDR3 DNA: TGTGCCAGCATCTCCCTAAGGTACACTGAAGCTTTCTTT

J gene: TRBJ2-3
clone size: NA
D gene: NA
V gene: TRBV25-1
CDR3 protein: CASSAQGWGSDTQYF
CDR3 DNA: TGTGCCAGCAGCGCACAGGGATGGGGCTCAGATACGCAGTATTTT

J gene: TRBJ2-7
clone size: NA
D gene: TRBD1
V gene: TRBV18
CDR3 protein: CASSAGTGFTYEQYF
CDR3 DNA: TGTGCCAGCTCAGCTGGGACAGGGTTTACCTACGAGCAGTACTTC

J gene: TRBJ2-2
clone size: NA
D gene: NA
V gene: TRBV7-9
CDR3 protein: CASSLEANTGELFF
CDR3 DNA: TGTGCCAGCAGCTTAGAGGCAAACACCGGGGAGCTGTTTTTT

J gene: TRBJ2-5
clone size: NA
D gene: NA
V gene: TRBV18
CDR3 protein: CASSPPVGETQYF
CDR3 DNA: TGTGCCAGCTCACCACCGGTGGGAGAGACCCAGTACTTC

J gene: TRBJ1-1
clone size: NA
D gene: NA
V gene: TRBV30
CDR3 protein: CAWSKTTGNTEAFF
CDR3 DNA: TGTGCCTGGAGTAAAACAACAGGGAACACTGAAGCTTTCTTT

J gene: TRBJ2-2
clone size: NA
D gene: NA
V gene: TRBV27
CDR3 protein: CASSLEGAIPGELFF
CDR3 DNA: TGTGCCAGCAGTTTAGAAGGGGCCATCCCCGGGGAGCTGTTTTTT

J gene: TRBJ2-3
clone size: NA
D gene: NA
V gene: TRBV7-2
CDR3 protein: CASSLFVRDTQYF
CDR3 DNA: TGTGCCAGCAGCTTATTTGTGAGAGATACGCAGTATTTT

J gene: TRBJ1-2
clone size: NA
D gene: TRBD1
V gene: TRBV4-1
CDR3 protein: CASSKLSGTANNYGYTF
CDR3 DNA: TGCGCCAGCAGCAAACTGTCGGGGACAGCCAATAACTATGGCTACACCTTC

J gene: TRBJ1-5
clone size: NA
D gene: NA
V gene: TRBV21-1
CDR3 protein: CASSPRWTGEGNQPQHF
CDR3 DNA: TGTGCCAGCAGCCCCAGATGGACAGGGGAAGGCAATCAGCCCCAGCATTTT

J gene: TRBJ2-4
clone size: NA
D gene: TRBD1
V gene: TRBV6-5
CDR3 protein: CASSSGTGPIKNIQYF
CDR3 DNA: TGTGCCAGCAGTTCTGGGACAGGCCCTATAAAAAACATTCAGTACTTC

J gene: TRBJ2-3
clone size: once
D gene: NA
V gene: TRBV7-2
CDR3 protein: CASSLWGSRTDTQYF
CDR3 DNA: TGTGCCAGCAGCTTATGGGGGAGCCGTACAGATACGCAGTATTTT

J gene: TRBJ2-5
clone size: NA
D gene: TRBD1
V gene: TRBV5-1
CDR3 protein: CASTPTGAGETQYF
CDR3 DNA: TGCGCCAGCACCCCGACAGGGGCAGGAGAGACCCAGTACTTC

J gene: TRBJ1-3
clone size: NA
D gene: NA
V gene: TRBV15
CDR3 protein: CATSREGRSGNTIYF
CDR3 DNA: TGTGCCACCAGCAGAGAAGGGCGCTCTGGAAACACCATATATTTT

J gene: TRBJ1-3
clone size: NA
D gene: NA
V gene: TRBV6-6
CDR3 protein: CASSSQISGNTIYF
CDR3 DNA: TGTGCCAGCAGTTCACAGATCTCTGGAAACACCATATATTTT

J gene: TRBJ2-7
clone size: NA
D gene: TRBD2
V gene: TRBV10-2
CDR3 protein: CASSGTSGSTYEQYF
CDR3 DNA: TGCGCCAGCAGCGGGACTAGCGGGAGTACCTACGAGCAGTACTTC

J gene: TRBJ2-2
clone size: NA
D gene: NA
V gene: TRBV5-1
CDR3 protein: CASSWGASGHTGELFF
CDR3 DNA: TGCGCCAGCAGCTGGGGGGCTAGCGGACACACCGGGGAGCTGTTTTTT

J gene: TRBJ2-7
clone size: NA
D gene: NA
V gene: TRBV5-8
CDR3 protein: CANHQQYF
CDR3 DNA: TGTGCCAACCACCAGCAGTACTTC

J gene: TRBJ2-6
clone size: NA
D gene: NA
V gene: TRBV7-8
CDR3 protein: CASSLARGRGANVLTF
CDR3 DNA: TGTGCCAGCAGCTTAGCTAGGGGTAGGGGGGCCAACGTCCTGACTTTC

J gene: TRBJ1-5
clone size: few
D gene: NA
V gene: TRBV5-1
CDR3 protein: CASSLRTDQPQHF
CDR3 DNA: TGCGCCAGCAGCCTACGGACGGATCAGCCCCAGCATTTT

J gene: TRBJ2-7
clone size: NA
D gene: TRBD2
V gene: TRBV13
CDR3 protein: CASSLRGGRIYEQYF
CDR3 DNA: TGTGCCAGCAGCTTACGGGGGGGCAGAATCTACGAGCAGTACTTC

J gene: TRBJ2-6
clone size: NA
D gene: NA
V gene: TRBV9
CDR3 protein: CASKRDATGANVLTF
CDR3 DNA: TGTGCCAGCAAACGGGACGCCACTGGGGCCAACGTCCTGACTTTC

J gene: TRBJ1-5
clone size: NA
D gene: NA
V gene: TRBV28
CDR3 protein: CASSFSGGRNQPQHF
CDR3 DNA: TGTGCCAGCAGTTTCTCGGGGGGGCGCAATCAGCCCCAGCATTTT

J gene: TRBJ1-2
clone size: once
D gene: NA
V gene: TRBV19
CDR3 protein: CASMGTLYTPNYGYTF
CDR3 DNA: TGTGCCAGTATGGGGACACTCTATACCCCTAACTATGGCTACACCTTC

J gene: TRBJ2-1
clone size: few
D gene: NA
V gene: TRBV19
CDR3 protein: CASSIPSAGPAYNEQFF
CDR3 DNA: TGTGCCAGTAGTATACCTTCAGCGGGCCCTGCCTACAATGAGCAGTTCTTC

J gene: TRBJ2-7
clone size: NA
D gene: NA
V gene: TRBV21-1
CDR3 protein: CASNGPPPAYEQYF
CDR3 DNA: TGTGCCAGCAACGGACCACCGCCGGCCTACGAGCAGTACTTC

J gene: TRBJ2-7
clone size: NA
D gene: NA
V gene: TRBV6-5
CDR3 protein: CASSYSSGGSYEQYF
CDR3 DNA: TGTGCCAGCAGTTACTCCTCGGGTGGCTCCTACGAGCAGTACTTC

J gene: TRBJ2-5
clone size: NA
D gene: NA
V gene: TRBV9
CDR3 protein: CASSSPGGRQETQYF
CDR3 DNA: TGTGCCAGCAGCTCCCCCGGTGGCAGACAAGAGACCCAGTACTTC

J gene: TRBJ2-7
clone size: NA
D gene: TRBD2
V gene: TRBV14
CDR3 protein: CASSQASGSRFREQYF
CDR3 DNA: TGTGCCAGCAGCCAGGCCAGCGGGAGCCGCTTTAGGGAGCAGTACTTC

J gene: TRBJ2-2
clone size: NA
D gene: NA
V gene: TRBV9
CDR3 protein: CASSVGVVGELFF
CDR3 DNA: TGTGCCAGCAGCGTAGGTGTAGTGGGGGAGCTGTTTTTT

J gene: TRBJ2-1
clone size: NA
D gene: TRBD2
V gene: TRBV27
CDR3 protein: CASSSMARAGGGFF
CDR3 DNA: TGTGCCAGCAGTTCCATGGCTAGAGCGGGAGGAGGGTTCTTC

J gene: TRBJ2-1
clone size: NA
D gene: NA
V gene: TRBV6-1
CDR3 protein: CASSERLGNNEQFF
CDR3 DNA: TGTGCCAGCAGTGAGCGGCTAGGTAACAATGAGCAGTTCTTC

J gene: TRBJ2-2
clone size: few
D gene: NA
V gene: TRBV7-2
CDR3 protein: CASAFNTGELFF
CDR3 DNA: TGTGCCAGCGCCTTCAACACCGGGGAGCTGTTTTTT

J gene: TRBJ1-5
clone size: NA
D gene: NA
V gene: TRBV18
CDR3 protein: CASSPPEGPQHF
CDR3 DNA: TGTGCCAGCTCACCACCGGAGGGCCCCCAGCATTTT

J gene: TRBJ2-1
clone size: NA
D gene: TRBD2
V gene: TRBV27
CDR3 protein: CASSSEPPQLAGGYNEQFF
CDR3 DNA: TGTGCCAGCAGTTCGGAGCCCCCTCAACTAGCGGGAGGGTACAATGAGCAGTTCTTC

J gene: TRBJ2-5
clone size: NA
D gene: NA
V gene: TRBV7-3
CDR3 protein: CASSPGGSGETQYF
CDR3 DNA: TGTGCCAGCAGCCCCGGTGGGAGTGGGGAGACCCAGTACTTC

J gene: TRBJ1-1
clone size: NA
D gene: TRBD1
V gene: TRBV27
CDR3 protein: CASSLRQGNTEAFF
CDR3 DNA: TGTGCCAGCAGTTTAAGACAGGGAAACACTGAAGCTTTCTTT